This T cell receptor beta chain appears in the sequencing data of a study of T cell responses to AZD1222 COVID-19 vaccine. General study findings and limits: Without day 14 samples, only post-peak T cell repertoires were studied. Close to half of all spike-specific TCRs reportedly target regions of the variants that are unmutated.

A remark on this clone: Its specificity is unknown.

Only in-frame clones appear in the TCRdb table, and some are missing; sequencing was by immunoSEQ multiplex PCR. Of about 180,000 clones in the sample, 85% to 90% were seen once. The sequences come from peripheral blood, collected on day 0 of AZD1222 vaccination. The sequence was collected from an adult in good health.

The CDR3 DNA reads as TGCGCCAGCAGCCGGGGACAGGGGAGGGGGTTGGACACTGAAGCTTTCTTT. Translation: CASSRGQGRGLDTEAFF. The V gene is TRBV5-1, the J gene TRBJ1-1; 10 bases map to TRBD1. Unmatched junction bases numbered 12, after V lost 4 bases and J lost 3 bases. The CDR3 is made up of 17 amino acids. Germline loops: CDR1 SGHRS, CDR2 YFSETQ.